This TCR beta chain was recovered during a study of T cells after yellow fever vaccination. Study background: Fractions with few cells were prepared using SMART-Seq v4 Ultra Low Input.

TCRdb independently ran MiXCR on the 5' RACE reads; one entry per CDR3 protein. There are roughly 160,000 distinct CDR3 sequences in the sample; less than 9% occur only once, and approximately 2.4% lies in the top ten. Material: CD4+ T cells sorted from PBMCs, obtained 5 to 6 days after the first yellow fever vaccination. The receptor's source is a man aged 18 to 30 who received the YFV17D yellow fever vaccine.

The CDR3 loop reads CASSITGTGGRQPQHF. The CDR3 coding sequence is TGTGCCAGCAGCATCACCGGGACAGGTGGCCGTCAGCCCCAGCATTTT. The chain uses TRBV7-3 and TRBJ1-5; TRBD1 aligns across 8 bases. The V and J ends lost 5 bases and 6 bases, in that order; junction bases with no gene match: 12. CDR1 is SGHTA and CDR2 is FQGTGA in the germline V gene. There are 16 residues in the CDR3.